A single sample gave rise to the 5 T cell receptor beta chains below, sequenced in a study of blood T cell repertoires in COVID-19. Measured with immunoSEQ multiplex PCR; TCRdb has only the in-frame clones, and not every one. Of approximately 100,000 clones in the sample, 84% are singletons; the top ten hold around 14%. Source material: peripheral blood. Every receptor here comes from a woman between 55 and 75 years old with acute or convalescent COVID-19.

The chain joins TRBV7-8 to TRBJ1-1, with D possibly matching TRBD1 (5 bases). The CDR3 loop spans 17 amino acids. V was shortened by 4 bases and J by 0 bases, with 18 bases between the two germline ends. Germline CDR1 is SGHVS and CDR2 is FQNEAQ. CDR3: CASSSRPAGPLNTEAFF. As DNA, the CDR3 is TGTGCCAGCAGCTCCCGGCCGGCAGGGCCGCTGAACACTGAAGCTTTCTTT.

The rearrangement joins TRBV7-9 to TRBJ1-1; maybe TRBD1 (5 bases). V lost 5 bases and J 0 bases, leaving 13 bases between the germline ends. Germline V lookup: CDR1 SEHNR, CDR2 FQNEAQ (reference sequence). This CDR3 is 15 amino acids long. Written as DNA, the CDR3 is TGTGCCAGCAGCCCCTGGGCAGGGATGAACACTGAAGCTTTCTTT. This encodes CASSPWAGMNTEAFF.

The V call is TRBV10-3, the J call TRBJ2-5; 11 positions match TRBD2. V gave up 2 bases and J gave up 5 bases; unmatched junction bases: 4. This CDR3 region has 15 residues. Per germline, CDR1 ENHRY and CDR2 SYGVKD. This CDR3 is CAISELAGGRETQYF. CDR3 DNA: TGTGCCATCAGTGAGCTAGCGGGGGGTAGGGAGACCCAGTACTTC.

On this clone: This specimen includes other DNA sequences encoding the same CDR3. The chain joins TRBV20-1 to TRBJ1-2; TRBD1 matches at 8 bases. The CDR3 has 11 residues. V lost 6 bases, J lost 5 bases, and 2 bases stayed unmatched. Looked up from germline, CDR1 is DFQATT and CDR2 is SNEGSKA (reference sequence). CDR3 region: CSAGTGYGYTF. CDR3 sequence (DNA): TGCAGTGCCGGGACAGGATATGGCTACACCTTC.

The chain is built from TRBV2 and TRBJ1-6; 7 nucleotides match TRBD1. Losses at the gene ends were 5 bases for V and 4 bases for J; bases not matched to a gene: 5. The CDR3 totals 15 residues. CDR1 SNHLY and CDR2 FYNNEI come from the germline V gene. As DNA, the CDR3 is TGTGCCAGCAGTCTAGGGACAGTTTATAATTCACCCCTCCACTTT. Its translation is CASSLGTVYNSPLHF.